This TCR beta chain was sequenced for a study of cytomegalovirus exposure and HLA in healthy donors. Germline V gene lookup returns CDR1 MNHEY and CDR2 SVGAGI. The CDR3 spans 11 residues. V was pared by 1 base and J by 9 bases, with 7 bases between. Study-level results: Investigators reported under 200 TCR beta chains as tied to cytomegalovirus.

The method was immunoSEQ multiplex PCR; TCRdb's version includes in-frame clones alone and lacks a portion of them. The table has 150,000 to 200,000 clones, roughly 88% seen once; the top ten hold more than 1.2%. This clone was observed once. Its antigen is unidentified. The chain combines TRBV6-5 with TRBJ2-7; possible D gene TRBD2, 5 bases. This TCR was sampled from a woman aged 18-29 years in good health and CMV-seronegative. The sample consisted of PBMCs. Here the CDR3 DNA reads TGTGCCAGCAGTTACTACGGAGGGCAGTACTTC. Protein sequence: CASSYYGGQYF.